This note documents a single T cell receptor (beta chain) sequence. It has no known antigen specificity. No quality values exist for individual bases; no much larger clone is one base distant. These data come from a study of T-cell reconstitution after alpha-beta-depleted transplantation in children (dated by TCRdb to between 2015 and 2016). Background on the whole study: T-cell immune reconstitution after TCRalphabeta/CD19-depleted allogeneic hematopoietic cell transplantation in children was quantitatively tracked in the study by means of TCR repertoire profiling.

The study at large found these results: The high TCRbeta diversity at day 60 in some patients was ascribed to recipient T cells and intrathymic progenitors that had survived conditioning. Over subsequent months, a decline in hyperexpanded clone frequencies was noted, and after one year, T-cell counts and TCRbeta diversity were mostly ascribed to newly produced T cells. About two months after transplant, the apparently early recovery of alphabetaT-cell counts reportedly depended on just several hundred clones that had expanded rapidly and came from non-depleted graft cells.

Measured from the cysteine to the phenylalanine, the CDR3 is 14 residues long. CDR3 DNA only is kept here, 42 bases in frame from base 1. V is cut by 6 bases and J by 5 bases, and the space between the germline ends is 15 bases. The germline V gene provides CDR1 MNHEY and CDR2 SVGEGT. The library relied on PCR. Sequencing instrument: Illumina HiSeq 2500. Molecular barcoding was employed in the preparation of TCR libraries, with unique molecular identifiers being used to normalize TCRbeta repertoire quantification. TCRdb applied fastp at Q25 and MiXCR to the public reads, then kept only in-frame beta chains. Under each unique CDR3 protein, matching rows form one entry showing the most common genes and DNA. The sample data list fewer than 550,000 distinct CDR3 sequences, and around 10% of these were observed just once. The ten most abundant clones make up 14% of the sample. Per the publication, the treatment or condition label means: allogeneic hematopoietic cell transplantation with graft depleted of TCRalphabeta T cells and CD19 B cells. The children who served as transplant recipients had been given grafts of TCRalphabeta/CD19-depleted allogeneic hematopoietic cells.

The clonotype originates from a female patient aged 2-10 years who had a stem cell transplant for aplastic anemia, so the T cells may come from the graft donor. The chain couples TRBV6-2 or TRBV6-3 to TRBJ2-3; TRBD2 is possibly the D segment (6 matching bases). The starting material was PBMCs, mostly from graft donor cells, obtained 180 days after TCRalphabeta/CD19-depleted stem cell transplant. The DNA sequence follows: TGTGCCAGCAGGCCAACTAGCTTCGGAGATACGCAGTATTTT. Its amino acids are CASRPTSFGDTQYF.